This T cell receptor (beta chain) is drawn from a study of blood T cell repertoires in COVID-19. Overall study context: From T cells, B-cell-depleted T cells, or PBMCs came the material, which was cDNA or gDNA.

Repertoires were generated with immunoSEQ multiplex PCR, while TCRdb's copy carries only in-frame clones and drops some. The sample lists about 200,000 clones, around 85% occurring once. The CDR3 is made up of 15 amino acids. CDR1 KGHSH and CDR2 LQKENI come from the germline V gene. V gave up 3 bases and J gave up 7 bases, with 16 bases separating them. The source material was peripheral blood. The origin of this receptor is a woman in her 70s with acute or convalescent COVID-19. This sequence joins TRBV18 and TRBJ2-4; D remains unclear. CDR3 sequence: CASSPRQLYSNIQYF. Written as DNA, the CDR3 is TGTGCCAGCTCACCCCGACAACTCTACAGTAACATTCAGTACTTC. Combining the CDR3 with reference TRBV18 and TRBJ2-4 gives the whole variable domain NAGVMQNPRHLVRRRGQEARLRCSPMKGHSHVYWYRQLPEEGLKFMVYLQKENIIDESGMPKERFSAEFPKEGPSILRIQQVVRGDSAAYFCASSPRQLYSNIQYFGAGTRLSVL.